This TCR beta chain was recorded in a study of blood T cells in healthy people across ages. Whole-study results and caveats: It was the long-lived donors that had more naive CD4+ cells and higher diversity than aged donors.

Together with a sample-barcoded 5' primer, a J-beta primer mix was included in a second PCR lasting roughly 6 to 12 cycles. TCRdb itself ran the 5' RACE reads through MiXCR, one entry per CDR3 protein. The repertoire consists of about 800,000 distinct CDR3 sequences, with roughly 60% occurring once and the leading ten covering around 22%. This clonotype was picked up a small number of times. Its antigen is not identified. CDR1 and CDR2 (germline): ENHRY, SYGVKD. This CDR3 is 14 amino acids long. V was shortened by 5 bases and J by 0 bases, with 11 bases between the two germline ends. Source material: blood. The V call is TRBV10-3, the J call TRBJ2-7; maybe TRBD1 (6 bases). The source of this sequence is a man aged 25 to 40 in good health. CDR3 sequence (DNA): TGTGCCATCAGTCCGGGACATAGCTCCTACGAGCAGTACTTC. This codes for CAISPGHSSYEQYF.